A single sample is the source of the 2 T cell receptor beta chains below, sequenced in a study of shared clonotypes between healthy human individuals. The data were produced by immunoSEQ multiplex PCR, yet TCRdb's version contains in-frame clones alone and is incomplete. The data contain 550,000 to 650,000 clones, about 95% of them seen just once; the ten biggest clones take up about 0.12%. CD45RO-negative cells were positively selected for CCR7, leaving out terminally differentiated effector memory CD45RA+ cells. The specimen was naive CD8+ T cells sorted from blood. Source of these receptors: a young woman in good health.

This clone was recorded only once. The CDR3: CASRQLAGGSYEQYF. The CDR3 DNA is TGTGCCAGCAGGCAACTAGCGGGAGGGTCCTACGAGCAGTACTTC. The rearrangement links TRBV11-2 to TRBJ2-7, with 13 bases that match TRBD2. V gave up 6 bases and J gave up 1 base; unmatched junction bases: 3. Germline V gene data show CDR1 as SGHAT and CDR2 as FQNNGV. The length of the CDR3 is 15 residues.

This chain's CDR3 is CASSAFGTMPGYGYTF. Here the CDR3 DNA reads TGTGCCAGCAGTGCCTTTGGGACAATGCCGGGCTATGGCTACACCTTC. The rearrangement uses TRBV6-1 and TRBJ1-2, with D possibly being TRBD1 (6 bases). Trimming stripped 4 bases from V and 4 bases from J, with 19 bases between. In germline, CDR1 is MNHNS, CDR2 SASEGT. The CDR3 covers 16 residues.